The source of this TCR beta chain is a study of blood T cells in healthy people across ages. General study findings and limits: Correlation between TCR beta diversity and naive T cell percentage was strong. Greater diversity and more naive CD4+ cells were seen in long-lived donors than in aged donors.

Alongside a J-beta primer mix, a sample-barcoded 5' primer served in a second PCR lasting roughly 6 to 11 cycles. TCRdb reprocessed the 5' RACE reads via MiXCR and lists one record per CDR3 protein. The repertoire consists of about 570,000 distinct CDR3 sequences, with 25% to 30% occurring once and the leading ten covering less than 20%. Extraction yielded at least 6 micrograms of total RNA per sample. The CDR3 is made up of 14 amino acids. Germline V CDR1 and CDR2: SGHVS, FQNEAQ. Between the trimmed V and J ends, which lost 5 bases and 6 bases, there was a span of 16 bases. As to this clonotype: Its target is unknown.

The sequence was collected from a woman aged 70-85 years in good health. Sequencing input: blood. V gene TRBV7-8 combines with J gene TRBJ1-1; D is perhaps TRBD1 (6 bases). CDR3 bases: TGTGCCAGCAGCGTTACAGGGTGGGGGGCTGAAGCTTTCTTT. It is translated as CASSVTGWGAEAFF. The variable domain in full, completed from reference TRBV7-8 and TRBJ1-1, reads GAGVSQSPRYKVAKRGQDVALRCDPISGHVSLFWYQQALGQGPEFLTYFQNEAQLDKSGLPSDRFFAERPEGSVSTLKIQRTQQEDSAVYLCASSVTGWGAEAFFGQGTRLTVV.